The next 28 T cell receptor beta chains were all read from a single sample in a study of blood T cell repertoires in COVID-19. Clones were read by immunoSEQ multiplex PCR, and TCRdb kept only the in-frame ones, dropping some. The data hold 50,000 to 65,000 clones, with 88% observed a single time. Input material: peripheral blood. These receptors all stem from a man aged 50-59 years with active COVID-19.

This clone turned up a few times. This chain uses TRBV30 with TRBJ1-5; D might be TRBD1 (5 bases). The germline gives CDR1 GTSNPN, CDR2 SVGIG (reference sequence). Trimming cost V 4 bases and J 6 bases, with 16 bases left between them. The CDR3 has 14 residues. DNA of the CDR3: TGTGCCTGGACCGTACAGGATTTAGGTCAGCCCCAGCATTTT. Protein sequence: CAWTVQDLGQPQHF.

This clone has more than one count but fewer than ten. This sequence joins TRBV7-9 and TRBJ1-1, with 12 bases that match TRBD1. Germline V gives CDR1 SEHNR, CDR2 FQNEAQ (reference sequence). The CDR3 is made up of 19 amino acids. V shed 6 bases and J 6 bases; nucleotides not matched to a gene: 20. CDR3 coding DNA: TGTGCCAGCAGATCCCGGGACAGGGGGCCGGAGCGGGATTCGGCTGAAGCTTTCTTT. Translated: CASRSRDRGPERDSAEAFF.

This chain joins TRBV4-1 and TRBJ2-1, with 9 positions matching TRBD2. V shed 4 bases, J shed 7 bases, and the junction held 14 bases outside the gene matches. Per the germline V gene, CDR1 is MGHRA and CDR2 is YSYEKL. The CDR3 spans 17 residues. The CDR3 loop reads CASSRAFAGGGINEQFF. The CDR3 nucleotides are TGCGCCAGCAGCCGAGCCTTTGCGGGGGGGGGAATTAATGAGCAGTTCTTC.

The chain is built from TRBV4-2 and TRBJ2-2; D is unclear. This CDR3 is built from 13 residues. Trimming shortened V by 4 bases and J by 6 bases, and 9 bases separated the two germline ends. Germline values: CDR1 LGHNA, CDR2 YNFKEQ. The CDR3 sequence: CASSLPGAGELFF. The CDR3 coding sequence is TGTGCCAGCAGCCTCCCTGGAGCCGGGGAGCTGTTTTTT.

About this clone: Different DNA sequences within this sample yield the same CDR3. This chain links TRBV30 with TRBJ1-1, with D hard to call. Germline assignment: CDR1 GTSNPN and CDR2 SVGIG (reference sequence). The CDR3 consists of 13 residues. The V and J ends lost 2 bases and 1 base respectively, with 8 bases between them. The CDR3 here is CAWSPTGNTEAFF. The CDR3 nucleotides read TGTGCCTGGAGTCCAACGGGGAACACTGAAGCTTTCTTT.

The chain couples TRBV5-6 to TRBJ2-7; D may be TRBD2 (6 bases). CDR1 and CDR2 (germline): SGHDT, YYEEEE. With 0 bases removed from V and 4 bases from J, the gap between germline ends came to 11 bases. This CDR3 comprises 14 residues. CDR3 protein: CASSLGGGRYEQYF. DNA of the CDR3: TGTGCCAGCAGCTTGGGTGGGGGGAGGTACGAGCAGTACTTC.

The chain uses TRBV29-1 and TRBJ1-1; possibly TRBD1 for D (6 bases). Germline V gene sequence: CDR1 SQVTM, CDR2 ANQGSEA. This CDR3 is 15 amino acids long. The V end lost 6 bases, the J end lost 4 bases, and 21 bases lay between the germline ends. The chain's CDR3 is CSVVGAWGGTTEAFF. CDR3 nucleotides: TGCAGCGTCGTGGGGGCTTGGGGGGGGACCACTGAAGCTTTCTTT.

The chain uses TRBV18 and TRBJ1-3, with 9 bases lining up with TRBD1. Germline assignment: CDR1 KGHSH and CDR2 LQKENI. CDR3 size: 16 residues. Unmatched junction bases numbered 10, after V lost 3 bases and J lost 7 bases. The CDR3 is CASSPTPQGARNTIYF. CDR3 bases: TGTGCCAGCTCACCTACCCCACAGGGGGCGCGGAACACCATATATTTT.

The CDR3 sequence: CASSYSARQIHQPQHF. Here the CDR3 DNA reads TGTGCCAGCAGTTATTCGGCCAGACAAATACATCAGCCCCAGCATTTT. The chain links TRBV6-2 or TRBV6-3 to TRBJ1-5; D not certain. The CDR3 contains 16 residues. With 3 bases removed from V and 5 bases from J, the gap between germline ends came to 17 bases. CDR1 and CDR2 (germline): MNHEY, SVGEGT.

In this sample, this clone turned up a few times. V is TRBV3-1 (or the pseudogene TRBV3-2) and J is TRBJ2-2; possible D gene TRBD1, 6 bases. The CDR3 runs to 17 residues. CDR1 LGHDT and CDR2 YNNKEL come from the germline V gene (reference sequence). V was trimmed by 4 bases and J by 4 bases, leaving 19 bases between them. In DNA, the CDR3 is TGTGCCAGCAGCCCGTACCGTATAACAGGGACCACCGGGGAGCTGTTTTTT. It translates to CASSPYRITGTTGELFF.

This clone was observed a few times. The rearrangement joins TRBV11-2 to TRBJ1-3; tentative D call: TRBD1 (6 bases). V lost 1 base, J lost 0 bases, and 16 bases lay in between. The CDR3 is made up of 18 amino acids. From germline, CDR1 is SGHAT and CDR2 FQNNGV. CDR3 DNA: TGTGCCAGCAGCTTAGTCAGGGGTCCGACTTACTCTGGAAACACCATATATTTT. Its protein product is CASSLVRGPTYSGNTIYF.

The chain combines TRBV14 with TRBJ1-1, with D perhaps TRBD1 (5 bases). Germline CDR1 SGHDN, CDR2 FVKESK. The length of the CDR3 is 14 residues. Deletions cut 3 bases from V and 5 bases from J, with 13 bases between. CDR3 sequence reads: CASSQAGSRTEAFF. As DNA, the CDR3 is TGTGCCAGCAGCCAGGCAGGGTCTCGGACTGAAGCTTTCTTT.

The chain recombines TRBV7-8 with TRBJ1-1; tentative D call: TRBD1 (6 bases). V was cut by 5 bases and J by 8 bases, with 18 bases left in between. CDR3 size: 14 residues. Germline CDR1 reads SGHVS; CDR2 reads FQNEAQ. In DNA form, the CDR3 reads TGTGCCAGCAGCCCCCACCCCGGGACACAAGAAGCTTTCTTT. It encodes CASSPHPGTQEAFF.

The rearrangement joins TRBV5-1 to TRBJ2-5, with D possibly being TRBD1 (6 bases). CDR1 and CDR2 from the germline V gene are SGHRS and YFSETQ. Trimming left V 4 bases short and J 5 bases short, with 18 bases between. This CDR3 has 15 residues. The CDR3 here is CASSTHGAGEETQYF. In DNA, the CDR3 is TGCGCCAGCAGCACCCACGGGGCAGGGGAGGAGACCCAGTACTTC. Complete variable domain (other parts from reference TRBV5-1 and TRBJ2-5): KAGVTQTPRYLIKTRGQQVTLSCSPISGHRSVSWYQQTPGQGLQFLFEYFSETQRNKGNFPGRFSGRQFSNSRSEMNVSTLELGDSALYLCASSTHGAGEETQYFGPGTRLLVL.

V and J are TRBV12-5 and TRBJ2-7; possible D gene TRBD1, 5 bases. This CDR3 has 14 residues. Trimming cost V 1 base and J 5 bases, with 12 bases left between them. CDR1 and CDR2 (germline): LGHNT, FRNRAP. Here the CDR3 reads CASGLARQSDEQYF. DNA of the CDR3: TGTGCTAGTGGTTTGGCCAGACAGTCCGACGAGCAGTACTTC.

The chain combines TRBV6-5 with TRBJ1-2; possible D gene TRBD1, 6 bases. V was cut by 2 bases and J by 7 bases, with 14 bases left in between. There are 14 residues in the CDR3. The V gene's germline CDR1 is MNHEY and CDR2 SVGAGI. The CDR3 DNA reads as TGTGCCAGCAGTTACGACCGCCCGGACAGTGGCTACACCTTC. The encoded protein is CASSYDRPDSGYTF.

The rearrangement joins TRBV5-6 to TRBJ2-7, with D tentatively TRBD1 (7 bases). Trimming took 4 bases from V and 2 from J, leaving 16 bases between them. Germline values: CDR1 SGHDT, CDR2 YYEEEE. The CDR3 sequence is 15 residues long. CDR3 DNA: TGTGCCAGCAGCCAGCGCGGGACAGTGACCTACGAGCAGTACTTC. It is translated as CASSQRGTVTYEQYF.

The genes are TRBV11-3 and TRBJ2-1; TRBD2 agrees at 8 bases. The CDR3 has 15 amino acids. Losses at the gene ends were 5 bases for V and 8 bases for J; bases not matched to a gene: 11. CDR1 SGHNT and CDR2 YENEEA come from the germline V gene. As DNA, the CDR3 is TGTGCCAGCAGCCCTGAAGGGACTAGAGGCGATGAGCAGTTCTTC. Its protein product is CASSPEGTRGDEQFF.

V gene TRBV2 combines with J gene TRBJ2-5; a possible D gene is TRBD2 (5 bases). From germline, CDR1 is SNHLY and CDR2 FYNNEI. Trimming took 4 bases from V and 3 from J, leaving 12 bases between them. This CDR3 is built from 14 residues. The CDR3 loop reads CASSGLQAEETQYF. CDR3 nucleotide sequence: TGTGCCAGCAGTGGACTTCAAGCGGAAGAGACCCAGTACTTC.

The rearrangement uses TRBV5-6 and TRBJ2-7, with a weak D call TRBD1 (6 bases). The V end was cut by 4 bases, the J end by 3 bases, with 17 bases between. The CDR3 is made up of 15 amino acids. The V gene's germline CDR1 is SGHDT and CDR2 YYEEEE. Written as DNA, the CDR3 is TGTGCCAGCAGCAAAGGGACATCCGGTCGCTACGAGCAGTACTTC. It encodes CASSKGTSGRYEQYF.

This clone was counted once. The V call is TRBV7-2, the J call TRBJ2-3; D is perhaps TRBD1 (6 bases). Germline-derived CDR1 and CDR2 are SGHTA and FQGNSA. V lost 4 bases and J 0 bases, leaving 17 bases between the germline ends. This CDR3 is 17 amino acids long. The CDR3 bases are TGTGCCAGCAGCTGGGTCTCAGGGGCCGCTAGCACAGATACGCAGTATTTT. It yields the protein CASSWVSGAASTDTQYF.

The V and J genes are TRBV27 and TRBJ1-5; the match to TRBD1 covers 7 bases. Looked up from germline, CDR1 is MNHEY and CDR2 is SMNVEV (reference sequence). CDR3 length: 22 amino acids. Unmatched junction bases numbered 32, after V lost 8 bases and J lost 4 bases. CDR3 amino acids: CASVVNPQGSGGGVPGNQPQHF. CDR3 coding DNA: TGTGCCAGCGTGGTCAATCCACAGGGGAGCGGGGGAGGGGTACCCGGTAATCAGCCCCAGCATTTT.

The genes are TRBV27 and TRBJ2-1, with TRBD2 as a possible D gene (5 bases). V lost 8 bases, J lost 8 bases, and 16 bases lay in between. Germline values: CDR1 MNHEY, CDR2 SMNVEV (reference sequence). This CDR3 comprises 13 residues. The CDR3 protein is CASSVRGWDEQFF. CDR3 coding DNA: TGTGCCAGCTCAGTCCGGGGTTGGGATGAGCAGTTCTTC.

J is TRBJ1-1 and V is TRBV5-5, with D tentatively TRBD1 (6 bases). V gave up 2 bases and J gave up 3 bases, with 8 bases separating them. The CDR3 sequence is 13 residues long. In germline, CDR1 is SGHKS, CDR2 YYEKEE (reference sequence). The CDR3 DNA reads as TGTGCCAGCAGCTTACAGGGACACACTGAAGCTTTCTTT. Protein product: CASSLQGHTEAFF.

J is TRBJ1-5 and V is TRBV30, with 7 bases that match TRBD1. The CDR3 runs to 13 residues. Unmatched junction bases numbered 3, after V lost 3 bases and J lost 4 bases. CDR1 GTSNPN and CDR2 SVGIG come from the germline V gene (reference sequence). The CDR3 nucleotides are TGTGCCTGGAGCGGCAGGGGGAATCAGCCCCAGCATTTT. It translates to CAWSGRGNQPQHF.

The V gene is TRBV2, the J gene TRBJ1-4, with D unresolved. V was clipped by 5 bases and J by 4 bases, with 8 bases between them. The CDR3 extends over 13 amino acids. Germline CDR1 reads SNHLY; CDR2 reads FYNNEI. The CDR3 DNA follows: TGTGCCAGCAGTTCTGGAGATAATGAAAAACTGTTTTTT. Protein: CASSSGDNEKLFF. Filled out from reference TRBV2 and TRBJ1-4, the complete variable domain reads EPEVTQTPSHQVTQMGQEVILRCVPISNHLYFYWYRQILGQKVEFLVSFYNNEISEKSEIFDDQFSVERPDGSNFTLKIRSTKLEDSAMYFCASSSGDNEKLFFGSGTQLSVL.

The chain recombines TRBV9 with TRBJ2-3; D unclear. The CDR3 length is 16 residues. Germline CDR1 reads SGDLS; CDR2 reads YYNGEE. Trimming took 4 bases from V and 0 from J, leaving 15 bases between them. CDR3 residues: CASSLNAVSSTDTQYF. The CDR3 DNA is TGTGCCAGCAGCCTAAACGCCGTTTCTAGCACAGATACGCAGTATTTT.

The rearrangement joins TRBV4-1 to TRBJ2-2, with 10 bases aligning to TRBD2. Germline loops: CDR1 MGHRA, CDR2 YSYEKL. CDR3 length: 18 residues. V was pared by 4 bases and J by 6 bases, with 14 bases of the junction left unmatched. The CDR3 DNA is TGCGCCAGCAGCCTTCGAGATACTAGCGGGGATGCGGCCGGGGAGCTGTTTTTT. Its translation is CASSLRDTSGDAAGELFF.